This T cell receptor (beta chain) was observed in a study of T cell responses to AZD1222 COVID-19 vaccine. On this clone itself: Its cognate antigen is unknown.

Using immunoSEQ multiplex PCR, the repertoire was profiled, and TCRdb retains in-frame clones only, with some absent. The table has approximately 100,000 clones, less than 90% seen once. The study's findings and limits: Seropositive at baseline were only a handful of AZD1222 recipients. Females made up more of the donors, who were largely white British, and clonal diversity may have come out too low.

This CDR3 is 15 amino acids long. Germline assignment: CDR1 MNHEY and CDR2 SMNVEV (reference sequence). V lost 6 bases and J lost 3, with 12 bases in between. The receptor was isolated from an adult in good health. The chain carries TRBV27 and TRBJ1-6, with no clear D. The sequencing used peripheral blood, collected on day 0 of AZD1222 vaccination. CDR3 in amino acids: CASSPLGSYNSPLHF. The CDR3 region has the DNA TGTGCCAGCAGCCCTTTGGGGAGCTATAATTCACCCCTCCACTTT.